This entry lists 13 T cell receptor beta chains sequenced from one sample in a study of blood T cells in healthy people across ages. A sample-barcoded 5' primer and a J-beta primer mix were used in a second PCR of roughly 7 to 11 cycles. TCRdb ran MiXCR on the 5' RACE reads and lists one entry per CDR3 protein. The table includes 750,000 to 950,000 distinct CDR3 sequences, roughly 24% detected once. A further study also used this sample, focusing on T cells of mothers and their children.

The specimen was blood. These receptors were collected from a boy aged 10-17 years in good health.

For this clonotype: One junction end disagrees with the germline gene, perhaps due to a read error. The rearrangement joins TRBV7-6 to TRBJ1-6; TRBD1 agrees at 11 bases. The germline CDR1 and CDR2 sequences are SGHVS and FNYEAQ. The CDR3 length is 15 residues. CDR3 sequence: CASRLGTGGDSPLHF. The DNA for the CDR3 is TGTGCCAGCAGATTAGGGACAGGGGGGGACTCACCCCTCCACTTT.

The rearrangement links TRBV28 to TRBJ1-4; 7 bases agree with TRBD1. The J segment lost 7 bases and the V segment lost 6 bases, leaving 8 bases of the junction unmatched. Germline CDR1 MDHEN, CDR2 SYDVKM. CDR3 size: 14 residues. Here the CDR3 DNA reads TGTGCCAGCAGGACTGAAGGGGGCATTGAAAAACTGTTTTTT. Amino acids: CASRTEGGIEKLFF. Drawing the rest from reference TRBV28 and TRBJ1-4, the complete variable domain is DVKVTQSSRYLVKRTGEKVFLECVQDMDHENMFWYRQDPGLGLRLIYFSYDVKMKEKGDIPEGYSVSREKKERFSLILESASTNQTSMYLCASRTEGGIEKLFFGSGTQLSVL.

V gene TRBV6-5 combines with J gene TRBJ2-3; D not resolved. Germline CDR1 and CDR2: MNHEY and SVGAGI. V dropped 8 bases and J dropped 0 bases, with 9 bases sitting between them. The CDR3 extends over 13 amino acids. The CDR3 DNA follows: TGTGCCAGCGGTACGGTTAGCACAGATACGCAGTATTTT. It specifies CASGTVSTDTQYF.

In this sample, this clonotype turned up a few times. The genes are TRBV19 and TRBJ2-1, with no clear D. Germline V gives CDR1 LNHDA, CDR2 SQIVND (reference sequence). Trimming cost V 7 bases and J 0 bases, with 10 bases left between them. The CDR3 contains 14 residues. This chain's CDR3 is CASNSLYSYNEQFF. The CDR3, as DNA: TGTGCCAGTAACTCGTTGTACTCCTACAATGAGCAGTTCTTC.

This clonotype turned up a few times. The CDR3 DNA sequence: TGTGCCAGCAGCCCGCCGCCCGTAGAGTTCTTC. As protein: CASSPPPVEFF. The gene calls are TRBV6-1 and TRBJ2-1; D gene uncertain. This CDR3 has 11 amino acids. Germline V gene data show CDR1 as MNHNS and CDR2 as SASEGT. Trimming removed 6 bases at V and 14 bases at J, with 14 bases between.

The chain carries TRBV2 and TRBJ2-5, with 7 bases lining up with TRBD2. The ends lost 6 bases at V and 4 bases at J; junction bases unmatched: 8. Germline V gene sequence: CDR1 SNHLY, CDR2 FYNNEI. This CDR3 contains 14 residues. The CDR3 loop reads CASSPRTRAETQYF. The DNA for the CDR3 is TGTGCCAGCAGCCCTAGGACTAGGGCAGAGACCCAGTACTTC.

V is TRBV2 and J is TRBJ1-1; 8 bases match TRBD1. The V gene end was trimmed by 6 bases and the J gene end by 10 bases; junction bases not matched to a gene: 10. This CDR3 is built from 13 residues. Germline V lookup: CDR1 SNHLY, CDR2 FYNNEI. The CDR3 loop is CASSEGQGARAFF. CDR3 sequence (DNA): TGTGCCAGCAGCGAGGGCCAGGGGGCGCGAGCTTTCTTT.

V and J are TRBV20-1 and TRBJ2-5, with a weak D call TRBD1 (6 bases). Gene TRBJ2-7 matches the end of the DNA better, so the J call may be wrong. This CDR3 is 15 amino acids long. Germline V gene sequence: CDR1 DFQATT, CDR2 SNEGSKA (reference sequence). CDR3 loop: CSARGWGQGEFEQYF. As DNA, the CDR3 is TGCAGTGCTAGGGGGTGGGGGCAGGGAGAATTCGAGCAGTACTTC.

Turning to this clonotype: Mismatch with germline at one junction end may stem from a read error. The chain has TRBV28 and TRBJ2-1; 9 positions agree with TRBD1. The CDR3 contains 14 residues. Germline V gives CDR1 MDHEN, CDR2 SYDVKM. The CDR3 DNA follows: TGTACCAGCAGTATACAGGGGGCCAGCGGTGAGCAGTTCTTC. Encoded protein: CTSSIQGASGEQFF.

As for this clonotype: Sequence at one end of the junction differs from germline and may be a read error. V is TRBV5-5 and J is TRBJ2-5, with a possible D match to TRBD2 (6 bases). This CDR3 spans 14 amino acids. Germline assignment: CDR1 SGHKS and CDR2 YYEKEE (reference sequence). The CDR3 sequence: CASSFRLDQATQYF. The CDR3 region has the DNA TGTGCCAGCAGCTTCAGACTAGACCAAGCGACCCAGTACTTC.

The CDR3 sequence: CASSLAPAGGSGEQYF. CDR3 coding DNA: TGTGCCAGCAGCTTGGCCCCCGCGGGGGGTTCGGGCGAGCAGTACTTC. This chain connects TRBV5-6 to TRBJ2-7; 8 nucleotides agree with TRBD2. Germline CDR1 is SGHDT and CDR2 is YYEEEE. The CDR3 is 16 amino acids. Trimming at V came to 0 bases and at J to 6 bases, leaving 11 bases not matched to a gene.

This clonotype was counted a few times. DNA of the CDR3: TGTGCCAGCAGAGCGGGACAGGGCTCCTACGAGCAGTACTTC. Residues: CASRAGQGSYEQYF. The chain couples TRBV12-3 or TRBV12-4 to TRBJ2-7, with 9 bases that match TRBD1. CDR3 length equals 14 residues. V shed 6 bases and J 0 bases; nucleotides not matched to a gene: 3.

J is TRBJ1-2 and V is TRBV25-1, with a tentative D call TRBD1 (6 bases). The germline gives CDR1 MGHDK, CDR2 SYGVNS. The CDR3 runs 14 residues. The V end lost 1 base, the J end lost 4 bases, and 10 bases lay between the germline ends. CDR3 in amino acids: CASSESGTSYGYTF. The CDR3 coding sequence is TGTGCCAGCAGTGAATCCGGGACAAGCTATGGCTACACCTTC.